This is a list of T cell receptor beta chains from one sample in a study of T cells in Graves' hyperthyroidism and ophthalmopathy. TCRdb reprocessed the multiplex PCR reads with MiXCR, giving one entry per CDR3 protein. The data show about 210,000 distinct CDR3 sequences, 15% to 20% seen once. The sequenced sample was blood. These receptors all come from a man aged 35-49 years with Graves' hyperthyroidism. Both conserved end residues are part of each CDR3. A D gene is named only where the DNA matches it firmly. Rows may omit the clone size; those that give it use once, few, many or a size class.

v_gene,d_gene,j_gene,abundance,CDR3nt,CDR3aa
TRBV30,NA,TRBJ2-3,many,TGTGCCTGGAGTTATACGGGATCCGTTAGCACAGATACGCAGTATTTT,CAWSYTGSVSTDTQYF
TRBV5-6,NA,TRBJ2-6,NA,TGTGCCAGCAGCTTCTTCAGGGTGGGGGCCAACGTCCTGACTTTC,CASSFFRVGANVLTF
TRBV20-1,NA,TRBJ2-2,NA,TGCAGTGCTAGCCCCAGAATCGGGGAGCTGTTTTTT,CSASPRIGELFF
TRBV5-1,TRBD1,TRBJ1-5,many,TGCGCCAGCAGCTTGACAGGGGCTCAGCCCCAGCATTTT,CASSLTGAQPQHF
TRBV12-3/TRBV12-4,NA,TRBJ1-1,many,TGTGCCAGCAGCCCAGGGATGAACACTGAAGCTTTCTTT,CASSPGMNTEAFF
TRBV20-1,TRBD1,TRBJ1-5,many,TGCAGTGCTAGCGGGACAGGGTGGATAAATCAGCCCCAGCATTTT,CSASGTGWINQPQHF
TRBV6-5,TRBD1,TRBJ2-6,NA,TGTGCCAGCAGTTACTCCGGGACAGGGGGGTCTGGGGCCAACGTCCTGACTTTC,CASSYSGTGGSGANVLTF
TRBV3-1,NA,TRBJ1-2,many,TGTGCCAGCAGCCAAGGGGGGATCACCTTC,CASSQGGITF
TRBV9,TRBD2,TRBJ2-7,many,TGTGCCAGCAGCGTAGAGACTAGCGGGGGGGCCCACGAGCAGTACTTC,CASSVETSGGAHEQYF
TRBV27,TRBD1,TRBJ1-2,many,TGTGCCAGCAGTACCGGACAGGGGGCAAACTATGGCTACACCTTC,CASSTGQGANYGYTF
TRBV6-2/TRBV6-3,NA,TRBJ1-1,NA,TGTGCCAGCAGTTACTATCAGGGCCGACAGGAGGGCACTGAAGCTTTCTTT,CASSYYQGRQEGTEAFF
TRBV4-3,NA,TRBJ1-2,many,TGCGCCAGCAGCCAAGACCCTGGCAACAGCTATGGCTACACCTTC,CASSQDPGNSYGYTF
TRBV3-2,NA,TRBJ2-7,few,TGTGCCAGCAGCCCGAGGGACAGGACCCCGCCCGGCAAAGCCTACGAGCAGTACTTC,CASSPRDRTPPGKAYEQYF